This T cell receptor (beta chain) is drawn from a study of read filtering for tumor transcriptome and immune sequencing. Molecular barcoded adaptors covering alpha/delta and beta/gamma chains were used on roughly 400 ng RNA. TCRdb reprocessed the reads with MiXCR, giving one entry per CDR3 protein. The sample comprises 35,000 to 55,000 distinct CDR3 sequences, around 12% of which are singletons, and about 14% rests with the top ten. The CDR3 sequence is 15 residues long. The junction had 4 bases not matched to a gene; V was cut back by 6 bases and J by 2 bases. The V gene's germline CDR1 is MNHEY and CDR2 SVGAGI.

The clonotype was recovered from a donor aged 40 or over with multiple myeloma. Sequencing used a population of CD138-negative cells sorted from bone marrow. J is TRBJ2-3 and V is TRBV6-5; the match to TRBD2 covers 11 bases. DNA of the CDR3: TGTGCCAGCAGATTAGCGGGAGGGCTCACAGATACGCAGTATTTT. Translation: CASRLAGGLTDTQYF.